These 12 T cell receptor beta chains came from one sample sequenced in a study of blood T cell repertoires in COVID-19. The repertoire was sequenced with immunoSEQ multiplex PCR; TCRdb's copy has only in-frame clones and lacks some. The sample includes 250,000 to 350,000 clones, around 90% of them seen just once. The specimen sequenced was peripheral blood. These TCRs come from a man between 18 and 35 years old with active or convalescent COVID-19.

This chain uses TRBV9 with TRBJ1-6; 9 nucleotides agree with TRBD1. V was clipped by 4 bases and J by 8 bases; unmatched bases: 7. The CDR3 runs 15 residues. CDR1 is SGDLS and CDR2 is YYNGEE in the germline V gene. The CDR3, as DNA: TGTGCCAGCAGCCCCGGACAGGGGCGGGATTCACCCCTCCACTTT. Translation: CASSPGQGRDSPLHF.

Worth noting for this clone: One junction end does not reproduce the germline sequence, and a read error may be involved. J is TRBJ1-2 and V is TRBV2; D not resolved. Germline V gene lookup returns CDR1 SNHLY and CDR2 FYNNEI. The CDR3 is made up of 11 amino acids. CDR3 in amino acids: CASSEGRYPLF. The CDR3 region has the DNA TGTGCCAGCAGTGAAGGACGGTACCCACTATTC. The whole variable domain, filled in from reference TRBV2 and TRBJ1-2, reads EPEVTQTPSHQVTQMGQEVILRCVPISNHLYFYWYRQILGQKVEFLVSFYNNEISEKSEIFDDQFSVERPDGSNFTLKIRSTKLEDSAMYFCASSEGRYPLFGSGTRLTVV.

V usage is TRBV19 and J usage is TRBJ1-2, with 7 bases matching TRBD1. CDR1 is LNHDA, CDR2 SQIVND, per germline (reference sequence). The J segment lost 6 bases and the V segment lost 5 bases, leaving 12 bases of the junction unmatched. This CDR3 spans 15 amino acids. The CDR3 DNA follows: TGTGCCAGTAGTCTAACAGGGGCTTCGGCGGATGGCTACACCTTC. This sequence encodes CASSLTGASADGYTF.

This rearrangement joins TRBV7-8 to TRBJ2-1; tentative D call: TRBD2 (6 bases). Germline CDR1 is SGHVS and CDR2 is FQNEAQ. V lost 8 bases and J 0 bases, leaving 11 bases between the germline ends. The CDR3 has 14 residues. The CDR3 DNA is TGTGCCAGCGGGATTAGCGGCTCCTACAATGAGCAGTTCTTC. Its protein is CASGISGSYNEQFF.

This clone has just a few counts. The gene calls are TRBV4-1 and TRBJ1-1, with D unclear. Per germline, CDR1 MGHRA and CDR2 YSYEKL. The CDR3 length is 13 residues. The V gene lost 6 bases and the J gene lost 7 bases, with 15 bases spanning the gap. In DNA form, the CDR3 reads TGCGCCAGCAGTTTTCTGGCCGGGGATGAAGCTTTCTTT. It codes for CASSFLAGDEAFF.

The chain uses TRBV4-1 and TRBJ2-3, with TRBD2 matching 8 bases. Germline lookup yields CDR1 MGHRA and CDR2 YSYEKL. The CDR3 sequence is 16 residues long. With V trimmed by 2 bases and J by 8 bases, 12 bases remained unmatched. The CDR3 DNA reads TGCGCCAGCAGCCAACCAGCGGGAGCCACCGGGGTTACGCAGTATTTT. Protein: CASSQPAGATGVTQYF.

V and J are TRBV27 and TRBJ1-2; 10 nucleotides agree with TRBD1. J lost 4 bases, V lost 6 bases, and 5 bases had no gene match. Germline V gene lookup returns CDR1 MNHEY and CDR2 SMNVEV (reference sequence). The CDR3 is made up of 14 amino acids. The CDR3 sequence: CASRTGGAGYGYTF. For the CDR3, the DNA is TGTGCCAGCAGGACAGGGGGCGCCGGCTATGGCTACACCTTC.

The CDR3 DNA reads TGTGCCAGCAGTTCACAGGGTAACTATGGCTACACCTTC. This gives the protein CASSSQGNYGYTF. V is TRBV27 and J is TRBJ1-2, with a possible D match to TRBD1 (6 bases). Looked up from germline, CDR1 is MNHEY and CDR2 is SMNVEV (reference sequence). The CDR3 sequence is 13 residues long. Trimming took off 4 bases at V and 1 base at J, with 7 bases between the two ends.

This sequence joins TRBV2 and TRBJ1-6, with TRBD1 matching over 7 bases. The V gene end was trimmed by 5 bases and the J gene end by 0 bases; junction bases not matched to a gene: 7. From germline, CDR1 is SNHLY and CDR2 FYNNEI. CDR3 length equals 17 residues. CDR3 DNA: TGTGCCAGCAGTAGAACAGGGGCCAGCTCCTATAATTCACCCCTCCACTTT. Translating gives CASSRTGASSYNSPLHF. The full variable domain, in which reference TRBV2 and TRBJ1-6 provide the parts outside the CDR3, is EPEVTQTPSHQVTQMGQEVILRCVPISNHLYFYWYRQILGQKVEFLVSFYNNEISEKSEIFDDQFSVERPDGSNFTLKIRSTKLEDSAMYFCASSRTGASSYNSPLHFGNGTRLTVT.

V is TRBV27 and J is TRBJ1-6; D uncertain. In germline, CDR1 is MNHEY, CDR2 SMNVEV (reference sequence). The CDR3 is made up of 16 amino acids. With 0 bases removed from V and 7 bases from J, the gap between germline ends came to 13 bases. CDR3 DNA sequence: TGTGCCAGCAGTTTATCGGCAGGCTTCGGCAATTCACCCCTCCACTTT. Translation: CASSLSAGFGNSPLHF.

As DNA, the CDR3 is TGTGCCAGCTCTCCAACAACGGGACAGGGAGGTTCACCCCTCCACTTT. It yields the protein CASSPTTGQGGSPLHF. The chain links TRBV18 to TRBJ1-6; TRBD1 matches 9 bases. Germline CDR1 and CDR2: KGHSH and LQKENI. The CDR3 is 16 amino acids. Trimming took 6 bases from V and 9 from J; bases not matched to a gene: 12.

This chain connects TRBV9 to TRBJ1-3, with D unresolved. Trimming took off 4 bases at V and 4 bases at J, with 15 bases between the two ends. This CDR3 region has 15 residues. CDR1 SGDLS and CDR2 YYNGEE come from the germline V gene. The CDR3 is CASSTRSFNGNTIYF. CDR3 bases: TGTGCCAGCAGCACCCGGAGTTTCAACGGAAACACCATATATTTT.